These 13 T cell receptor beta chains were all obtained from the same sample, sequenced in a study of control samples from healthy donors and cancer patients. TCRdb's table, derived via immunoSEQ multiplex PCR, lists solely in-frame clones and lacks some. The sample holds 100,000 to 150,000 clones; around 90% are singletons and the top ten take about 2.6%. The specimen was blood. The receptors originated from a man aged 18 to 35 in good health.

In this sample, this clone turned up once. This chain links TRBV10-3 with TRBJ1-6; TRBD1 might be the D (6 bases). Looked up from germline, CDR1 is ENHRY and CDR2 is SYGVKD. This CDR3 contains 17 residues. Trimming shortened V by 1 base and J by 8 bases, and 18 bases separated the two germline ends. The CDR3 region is CAISEFPPGQRDSPLHF. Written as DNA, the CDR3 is TGTGCCATCAGTGAGTTTCCACCGGGACAACGGGATTCACCCCTCCACTTT.

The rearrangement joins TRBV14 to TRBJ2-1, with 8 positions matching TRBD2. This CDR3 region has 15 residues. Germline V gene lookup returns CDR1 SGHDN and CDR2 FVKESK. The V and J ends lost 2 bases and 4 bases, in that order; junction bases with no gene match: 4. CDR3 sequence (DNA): TGTGCCAGCAGCCAAACGGGAGGGAGTTACAATGAGCAGTTCTTC. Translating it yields CASSQTGGSYNEQFF.

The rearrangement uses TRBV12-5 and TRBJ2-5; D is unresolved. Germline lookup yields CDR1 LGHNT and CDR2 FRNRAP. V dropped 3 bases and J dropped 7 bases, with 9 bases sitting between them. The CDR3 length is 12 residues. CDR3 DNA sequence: TGTGCTAGTGGTTTTGGTCCATGGACCCAGTACTTC. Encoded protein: CASGFGPWTQYF.

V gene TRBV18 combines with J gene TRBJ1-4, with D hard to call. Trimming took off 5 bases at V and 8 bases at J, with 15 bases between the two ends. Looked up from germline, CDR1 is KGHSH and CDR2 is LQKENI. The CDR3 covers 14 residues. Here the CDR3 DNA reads TGTGCCAGCTCAGTATCTGTGAGGGAAGAAAAACTGTTTTTT. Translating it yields CASSVSVREEKLFF.

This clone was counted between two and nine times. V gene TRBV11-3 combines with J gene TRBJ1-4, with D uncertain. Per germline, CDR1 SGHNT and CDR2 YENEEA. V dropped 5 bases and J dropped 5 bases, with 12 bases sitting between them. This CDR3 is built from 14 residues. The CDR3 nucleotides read TGTGCCAGCAGCCCCGGCCAGCCGAATGAAAAACTGTTTTTT. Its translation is CASSPGQPNEKLFF. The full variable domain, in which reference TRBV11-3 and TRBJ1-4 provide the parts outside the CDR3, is EAGVVQSPRYKIIEKKQPVAFWCNPISGHNTLYWYLQNLGQGPELLIRYENEEAVDDSQLPKDRFSAERLKGVDSTLKIQPAELGDSAVYLCASSPGQPNEKLFFGSGTQLSVL.

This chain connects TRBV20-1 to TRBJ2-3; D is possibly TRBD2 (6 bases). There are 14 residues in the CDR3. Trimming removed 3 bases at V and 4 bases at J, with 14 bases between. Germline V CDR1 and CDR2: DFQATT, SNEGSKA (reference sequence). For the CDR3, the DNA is TGCAGTGCTAGTGGCGGGATTGATGCAGATACGCAGTATTTT. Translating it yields CSASGGIDADTQYF.

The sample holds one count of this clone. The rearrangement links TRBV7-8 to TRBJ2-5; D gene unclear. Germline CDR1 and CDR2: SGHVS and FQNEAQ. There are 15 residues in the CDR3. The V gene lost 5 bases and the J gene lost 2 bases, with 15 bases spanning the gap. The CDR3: CASSPRSVPQETQYF. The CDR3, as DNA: TGTGCCAGCAGCCCCCGAAGTGTTCCACAAGAGACCCAGTACTTC.

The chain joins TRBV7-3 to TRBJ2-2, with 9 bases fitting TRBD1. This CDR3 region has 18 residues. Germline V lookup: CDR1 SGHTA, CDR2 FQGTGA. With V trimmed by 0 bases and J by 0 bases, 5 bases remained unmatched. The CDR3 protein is CASSLTLTGGANTGELFF. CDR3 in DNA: TGTGCCAGCAGCTTAACCCTAACAGGGGGCGCGAACACCGGGGAGCTGTTTTTT.

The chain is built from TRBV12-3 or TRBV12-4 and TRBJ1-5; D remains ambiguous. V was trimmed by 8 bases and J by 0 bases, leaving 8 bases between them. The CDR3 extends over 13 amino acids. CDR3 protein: CASGTYSNQPQHF. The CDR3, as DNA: TGTGCCAGCGGAACCTATAGCAATCAGCCCCAGCATTTT.

For the CDR3, the DNA is TGCGCCAGCAGCCAAGTTGGGGGCGCGGAGACCCAGTACTTC. Encoded protein: CASSQVGGAETQYF. This chain connects TRBV4-1 to TRBJ2-5, with D possibly TRBD1 on 6 matching bases. Germline V CDR1 and CDR2: MGHRA, YSYEKL. V dropped 1 base and J dropped 5 bases, with 11 bases sitting between them. The length of the CDR3 is 14 residues.

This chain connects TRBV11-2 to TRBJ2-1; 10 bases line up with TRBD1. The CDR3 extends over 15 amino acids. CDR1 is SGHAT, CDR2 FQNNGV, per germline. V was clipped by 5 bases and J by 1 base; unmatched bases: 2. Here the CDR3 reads CASSQGQGSYNEQFF. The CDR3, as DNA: TGTGCCAGCAGCCAGGGACAGGGGTCCTACAATGAGCAGTTCTTC.

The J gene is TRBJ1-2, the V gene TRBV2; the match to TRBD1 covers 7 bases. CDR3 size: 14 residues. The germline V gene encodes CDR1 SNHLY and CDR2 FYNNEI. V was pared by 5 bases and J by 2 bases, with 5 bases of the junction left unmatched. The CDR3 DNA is TGTGCCAGCAGTTCCACAGGGGTAAACTATGGCTACACCTTC. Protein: CASSSTGVNYGYTF.

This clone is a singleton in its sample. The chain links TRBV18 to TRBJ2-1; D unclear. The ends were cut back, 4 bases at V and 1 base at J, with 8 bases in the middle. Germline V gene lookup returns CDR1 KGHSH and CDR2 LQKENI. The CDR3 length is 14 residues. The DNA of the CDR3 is TGTGCCAGCTCACGGTTGGGGTCCTACAATGAGCAGTTCTTC. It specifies CASSRLGSYNEQFF.